These 22 T cell receptor beta chains originate from one sample sequenced in a study of technical replicates of blood from several donors (dated 2017 in TCRdb). Libraries were constructed by the immunoSEQ multiplex PCR assay. The table was pulled from immuneACCESS by TCRdb, which kept in-frame rearrangements only. Such tables lose some clones; where checked, under half of the loss comes from unresolved V genes, and the rest has no known cause. In this sample the table shows about 62,000 clones, about 89% of which occur a single time. Roughly 4.8% of the sample lies in the top ten. Sequencing used PBMCs. The origin of the receptors is a human donor in good health. Some clones in this sample may be carry-over from other donors' samples.

The rearrangement uses TRBV19 and TRBJ1-4; D perhaps matches TRBD1 (6 bases). Germline CDR1 LNHDA, CDR2 SQIVND (reference sequence). The CDR3 contains 15 residues. V gave up 7 bases and J gave up 8 bases, with 20 bases separating them. The CDR3 DNA follows: TGTGCCAGTACTCATGGGTCAGGGGAACCGGAAAAACTGTTTTTT. Its translation: CASTHGSGEPEKLFF.

This sequence joins TRBV18 and TRBJ2-7, with TRBD2 matching over 7 bases. Germline CDR1 is KGHSH and CDR2 is LQKENI. The CDR3 sequence is 16 residues long. The J segment lost 7 bases and the V segment lost 0 bases, leaving 12 bases of the junction unmatched. The CDR3 nucleotides are TGTGCCAGCTCACCACCGAGTCCTAGCGGACGGGGTGAGCAGTACTTC. Translation gives CASSPPSPSGRGEQYF.

The chain links TRBV30 to TRBJ2-1; 15 positions match TRBD2. Looked up from germline, CDR1 is GTSNPN and CDR2 is SVGIG (reference sequence). The V and J ends lost 2 bases and 7 bases, in that order; junction bases with no gene match: 3. CDR3 length: 15 amino acids. CDR3 DNA: TGTGCCTGGAGTAGAGGACTAGCGGGGGGGAATGAGCAGTTCTTC. Residues: CAWSRGLAGGNEQFF.

The chain combines TRBV18 with TRBJ2-7; D remains ambiguous. The CDR3 has 11 amino acids. Per germline, CDR1 KGHSH and CDR2 LQKENI. Trimming left V 3 bases short and J 2 bases short, with 2 bases between. CDR3 DNA sequence: TGTGCCAGCTCACCCGCCTACGAGCAGTACTTC. Translation: CASSPAYEQYF.

CDR3 coding DNA: TGTGCCAGTAGTACTCGACAGGGTTGGGAGCAGTACTTC. Translating it yields CASSTRQGWEQYF. The chain is built from TRBV19 and TRBJ2-7; TRBD1 matches at 7 bases. The germline CDR1 and CDR2 sequences are LNHDA and SQIVND (reference sequence). The CDR3 covers 13 residues. With 4 bases clipped from V and 7 bases from J, the junction kept 7 bases outside the gene matches.

This clone came up once. The CDR3 nucleotides are TGTGCCATCAGTGACCCGACAGGGAGATACTACAATGAGCAGTTCTTC. This encodes CAISDPTGRYYNEQFF. The chain links TRBV10-3 to TRBJ2-1; 7 nucleotides agree with TRBD1. V lost 3 bases to trimming and J lost 3 bases; unmatched junction nucleotides: 8. Germline CDR1 ENHRY, CDR2 SYGVKD. The CDR3 covers 16 residues.

This rearrangement joins TRBV6-1 to TRBJ1-3, with TRBD1 matching 7 bases. The CDR3 is 14 residues long. After removal of 5 bases from V and 2 bases from J, the junction contained 3 bases not matched to a gene. Germline V lookup: CDR1 MNHNS, CDR2 SASEGT. For the CDR3, the DNA is TGTGCCAGCAGTAGGGACAGTCCTGGAAACACCATATATTTT. Amino acids: CASSRDSPGNTIYF.

The chain combines TRBV4-1 with TRBJ1-1, with D perhaps TRBD1 (6 bases). V gave up 0 bases and J gave up 7 bases, with 12 bases separating them. The CDR3 totals 14 residues. Germline V gene lookup returns CDR1 MGHRA and CDR2 YSYEKL. The CDR3 region is CASSQDRGGSEAFF. CDR3 nucleotide sequence: TGCGCCAGCAGCCAAGACAGGGGAGGGAGTGAAGCTTTCTTT.

V gene TRBV13 combines with J gene TRBJ2-7; 7 positions match TRBD1. Trimming removed 3 bases from V and 4 bases from J; junction bases left unmatched: 12. The CDR3 loop spans 16 amino acids. CDR1 and CDR2 from the germline V gene are PRHDT and FYEKMQ (reference sequence). The CDR3 region is CASSFLQDRFTYEQYF. The DNA for the CDR3 is TGTGCCAGCAGCTTCCTACAGGACAGGTTTACTTACGAGCAGTACTTC.

Comments on this clone: The germline gene is not matched at one end of the junction; a read error may be the cause. The rearrangement joins TRBV6-5 to TRBJ1-6, with 8 nucleotides matching TRBD1. This CDR3 is built from 15 residues. Germline V gives CDR1 MNHEY, CDR2 SVGAGI. CDR3 nucleotide sequence: TGTGCCAGCAGTCACTCGACAGGGGATGCTTCACCCCTCCACTTT. It encodes CASSHSTGDASPLHF.

The chain employs TRBV2 and TRBJ2-1, with 7 bases fitting TRBD1. V shed 6 bases, J shed 9 bases, and the junction held 14 bases outside the gene matches. CDR3 length equals 15 residues. The germline V gene has CDR1 SNHLY and CDR2 FYNNEI. CDR3: CASRRDDHRGSEQFF. CDR3 DNA sequence: TGTGCCAGCAGGAGGGATGATCACAGGGGCAGTGAGCAGTTCTTC.

The rearrangement joins TRBV6-6 to TRBJ1-5, with a tentative D call TRBD1 (6 bases). The CDR3 length is 14 residues. Looked up from germline, CDR1 is MNHNY and CDR2 is SVGAGI (reference sequence). V was pared by 7 bases and J by 5 bases, with 15 bases between. CDR3 sequence: CASIWGLGDQPQHF. CDR3 sequence (DNA): TGTGCCAGCATTTGGGGGCTAGGGGATCAGCCCCAGCATTTT.

The CDR3 region has the DNA TGTGCCAGCAGTTTATTTAGCGGGAGCCCCCACAATGAGCAGTTCTTC. Protein product: CASSLFSGSPHNEQFF. The chain carries TRBV27 and TRBJ2-1, with 9 positions matching TRBD2. This CDR3 is 16 amino acids long. V trimming: 1 base; J trimming: 5 bases; junction bases outside the gene matches: 6. Looked up from germline, CDR1 is MNHEY and CDR2 is SMNVEV (reference sequence).

The chain joins TRBV2 to TRBJ2-7; D is perhaps TRBD2 (6 bases). Germline CDR1 reads SNHLY; CDR2 reads FYNNEI. The CDR3 is 14 amino acids. V lost 5 bases and J 2 bases, leaving 13 bases between the germline ends. Here the CDR3 DNA reads TGTGCCAGCAGTATAGCGGAGCCAACCTACGAGCAGTACTTC. The encoded protein is CASSIAEPTYEQYF.

This clone was picked up one time. V usage is TRBV5-1 and J usage is TRBJ1-1, with 7 bases identical to TRBD1. This CDR3 spans 15 amino acids. Trimming took 0 bases from V and 5 from J; bases not matched to a gene: 7. Per the germline V gene, CDR1 is SGHRS and CDR2 is YFSETQ. CDR3 amino acids: CASSLGGGRETEAFF. The CDR3 DNA reads as TGCGCCAGCAGCTTGGGAGGGGGCAGAGAGACTGAAGCTTTCTTT.

In its sample, this clone was seen once. The chain combines TRBV2 with TRBJ1-5; D ambiguous. Trimming cost V 4 bases and J 4 bases, with 11 bases left between them. Germline CDR1 reads SNHLY; CDR2 reads FYNNEI. The length of the CDR3 is 14 residues. CDR3: CASSGPGANQPQHF. For the CDR3, the DNA is TGTGCCAGCAGTGGACCGGGAGCGAATCAGCCCCAGCATTTT.

This chain links TRBV9 with TRBJ2-7; 7 bases fit TRBD1. The trim removed 5 bases at V and 5 bases at J, leaving 13 bases unmatched. CDR1 is SGDLS, CDR2 YYNGEE, per germline. The length of the CDR3 is 15 residues. The CDR3 DNA follows: TGTGCCAGCAGTGGGGACAGCTACCCCGCACACGAGCAGTACTTC. Its protein is CASSGDSYPAHEQYF.

This clone showed up just a few times. V gene TRBV7-2 combines with J gene TRBJ1-4; 7 positions match TRBD1. V shed 5 bases, J shed 6 bases, and the junction held 3 bases outside the gene matches. This CDR3 has 13 residues. Per the germline V gene, CDR1 is SGHTA and CDR2 is FQGNSA. The CDR3: CASSPDRDEKLFF. The CDR3 DNA follows: TGTGCCAGCAGCCCTGACAGGGATGAAAAACTGTTTTTT. Based on the CDR3 plus reference TRBV7-2 and TRBJ1-4, the full variable domain is GAGVSQSPSNKVTEKGKDVELRCDPISGHTALYWYRQSLGQGLEFLIYFQGNSAPDKSGLPSDRFSAERTGGSVSTLTIQRTQQEDSAVYLCASSPDRDEKLFFGSGTQLSVL.

The chain uses TRBV7-9 and TRBJ2-1, with 7 bases fitting TRBD2. This CDR3 has 14 residues. Trimming removed 4 bases from V and 7 bases from J; junction bases left unmatched: 7. Germline CDR1 SEHNR, CDR2 FQNEAQ (reference sequence). CDR3 loop: CASSSLRGSNEQFF. CDR3 DNA: TGTGCCAGCAGCTCCCTACGCGGGAGTAATGAGCAGTTCTTC.

The genes are TRBV9 and TRBJ1-6; TRBD1 agrees at 9 bases. CDR3 length: 14 residues. V was clipped by 4 bases and J by 14 bases; unmatched bases: 10. Germline V gene lookup returns CDR1 SGDLS and CDR2 YYNGEE. CDR3 in DNA: TGTGCCAGCAGCCTGGACAGGGGTGGACGGGCCCTCCACTTT. Translated, it gives CASSLDRGGRALHF. Complete variable domain (other parts from reference TRBV9 and TRBJ1-6): DSGVTQTPKHLITATGQRVTLRCSPRSGDLSVYWYQQSLDQGLQFLIQYYNGEERAKGNILERFSAQQFPDLHSELNLSSLELGDSALYFCASSLDRGGRALHFGNGTRLTVT.

CDR3 sequence: CASGGGGSYEQYF. CDR3 DNA sequence: TGTGCCAGCGGGGGTGGGGGGTCCTACGAGCAGTACTTC. The J gene is TRBJ2-7, the V gene TRBV2, with a possible D match to TRBD2 (6 bases). V lost 8 bases, J lost 1 base, and 12 bases lay in between. The CDR3 extends over 13 amino acids. Germline V gene data show CDR1 as SNHLY and CDR2 as FYNNEI.

The V and J genes are TRBV7-9 and TRBJ1-3; D might be TRBD1 (6 bases). The CDR3 runs to 14 residues. Trimming removed 5 bases at V and 0 bases at J, with 8 bases between. Germline V gene sequence: CDR1 SEHNR, CDR2 FQNEAQ (reference sequence). The CDR3 nucleotides read TGTGCCAGCAGCCGGACAGTCTCTGGAAACACCATATATTTT. Protein: CASSRTVSGNTIYF. Looking up the rest from reference TRBV7-9 and TRBJ1-3 gives the full variable domain: DTGVSQNPRHKITKRGQNVTFRCDPISEHNRLYWYRQTLGQGPEFLTYFQNEAQLEKSRLLSDRFSAERPKGSFSTLEIQRTEQGDSAMYLCASSRTVSGNTIYFGEGSWLTVV.